The entry below describes one T cell receptor (beta chain). Authors of the study amplified TCR beta CDR3 regions from RNA transcripts. The TCR CDR3 first-round RT-PCR relied on the HTBI primer set. TCRdb ran MiXCR on the multiplex PCR reads and lists one entry per CDR3 protein. The data show a few hundred thousand distinct CDR3 sequences, about 43% seen once. The trim removed 0 bases at V and 2 bases at J, leaving 7 bases unmatched. Germline V gene lookup returns CDR1 DFQATT and CDR2 SNEGSKA (reference sequence). This CDR3 spans 16 amino acids. The source of the sample is a study of T cells in Graves' hyperthyroidism and ophthalmopathy.

This TCR derives from a woman aged 18 to 35 with Graves' hyperthyroidism. The sample was peripheral blood or thyroid tissue (not recorded which). The chain links TRBV20-1 to TRBJ2-5; 9 nucleotides agree with TRBD2. CDR3 sequence (DNA): TGCAGTGCTAGAGATTATGGGCTAGCGGGGCAAGAGACCCAGTACTTC. Encoded protein: CSARDYGLAGQETQYF.